This T cell receptor (beta chain) was found in a study of cytomegalovirus exposure and HLA in healthy donors. Study at large: Most genotyped donors, about four fifths of 300 to 400, had Caucasian-associated genetic ancestry.

PCR primers comprised 60 Vbeta and 13 Jbeta primers. Study processing details: About 10 million shared chains were among some 80 million unique TCR beta chains counted in a later analysis. Data came from immunoSEQ multiplex PCR; TCRdb stores just in-frame clones and leaves some out. V and J calls and clone size are those listed in that table; D and trimming were worked out from the DNA. The table records roughly 120,000 clones, roughly 81% of them present only once. Whole-study findings and limits: Relative to equally common others, HLA-associated TCR beta chains showed greater clonal expansion in a later analysis. Most TCR sequences were seen very rarely across donors, but some public TCRs occurred in many.

As concerns this clone: Its antigen is not known.

Germline lookup yields CDR1 SGHNT and CDR2 YENEEA. V lost 5 bases to trimming and J lost 2 bases, with 11 bases between them. The CDR3 sequence is 14 residues long. The V call is TRBV11-3, the J call TRBJ2-3; TRBD1 might be the D (5 bases). This TCR was recovered from a young woman in good health and CMV-seronegative. Sequences were obtained from PBMCs. CDR3 residues: CASSPRQSTDTQYF. In nucleotides, the CDR3 is TGTGCCAGCAGCCCTCGACAGTCCACAGATACGCAGTATTTT.